The following is a TCR beta chain sequence with its context. The data originate from a study of blood T cell repertoires in COVID-19. About the study: Acute and convalescent COVID-19 samples came from the United States, Italy and Spain.

Repertoires were generated with immunoSEQ multiplex PCR, while TCRdb's copy carries only in-frame clones and drops some. Seen here are 120,000 to 150,000 clones, 70% to 85% observed once, and the top ten hold approximately 5.8%. Germline V gives CDR1 SEHNR, CDR2 FQNEAQ (reference sequence). The CDR3 runs 19 residues. J was trimmed by 0 bases and V by 5 bases; bases with no gene match: 14. This chain uses TRBV7-9 with TRBJ2-1; 9 bases match TRBD1. Material for sequencing was peripheral blood. The clonotype comes from a human donor in a cohort sampled during active COVID-19. In nucleotides, the CDR3 is TGTGCCAGCAGCAAACCGGGACAGGGAGGGGTAAGCTCCTACAATGAGCAGTTCTTC. This translates into CASSKPGQGGVSSYNEQFF.